Presented here are 15 T cell receptor beta chains from one specimen sequenced in a study of shared T cell receptors in the human thymus. Using immunoSEQ multiplex PCR, the repertoire was profiled, and TCRdb retains in-frame clones only, with some absent. This table holds about 610,000 clones, around 89% found once. These same records also appear under a second study, on human thymus T cells.

Sequencing used thymocytes. Source of these receptors: a boy in the first two years of life with a congenital heart defect.

V gene TRBV29-1 combines with J gene TRBJ2-3; TRBD2 aligns across 7 bases. J was trimmed by 3 bases and V by 3 bases; bases with no gene match: 0. This CDR3 has 12 residues. Per germline, CDR1 SQVTM and CDR2 ANQGSEA. DNA of the CDR3: TGCAGCGTTGACGGGGGGACAGATACGCAGTATTTT. This gives the protein CSVDGGTDTQYF.

This clone was counted only a few times. The chain couples TRBV5-4 to TRBJ2-1; 9 bases line up with TRBD2. CDR3 length: 17 residues. V gave up 1 base and J gave up 7 bases; unmatched junction bases: 12. CDR1 SGHNT and CDR2 YYREEE come from the germline V gene (reference sequence). In nucleotides, the CDR3 is TGTGCCAGCAGCTTGTCCCCTGGTTACAGCGGGAGGAATGAGCAGTTCTTC. It yields the protein CASSLSPGYSGRNEQFF. Full variable domain (rest looked up from reference TRBV5-4 and TRBJ2-1): ETGVTQSPTHLIKTRGQQVTLRCSSQSGHNTVSWYQQALGQGPQFIFQYYREEENGRGNFPPRFSGLQFPNYSSELNVNALELDDSALYLCASSLSPGYSGRNEQFFGPGTRLTVL.

The V call is TRBV5-1, the J call TRBJ1-1, with TRBD1 matching over 9 bases. The CDR3 sequence is 15 residues long. V gave up 2 bases and J gave up 3 bases; unmatched junction bases: 5. The germline V gene encodes CDR1 SGHRS and CDR2 YFSETQ. In nucleotides, the CDR3 is TGCGCCAGCAGCTTTACAGGGGGCAGGGACACTGAAGCTTTCTTT. Translating it yields CASSFTGGRDTEAFF.

This chain connects TRBV7-6 to TRBJ2-2; possibly TRBD2 for D (6 bases). Germline CDR1 SGHVS, CDR2 FNYEAQ. This CDR3 is built from 17 residues. V was trimmed by 5 bases and J by 6 bases, leaving 22 bases between them. The CDR3 region is CASSQVQERARPGELFF. The CDR3 DNA reads as TGTGCCAGCAGCCAAGTGCAGGAGCGGGCCCGACCCGGGGAGCTGTTTTTT.

Points on this clone: Other DNA sequences in the sample encode the same CDR3. This chain links TRBV14 with TRBJ2-7; no definite D call. Germline loops: CDR1 SGHDN, CDR2 FVKESK. Trimming stripped 4 bases from V and 4 bases from J, with 8 bases between. The CDR3 contains 12 residues. This CDR3 is CASSPSLYEQYF. Here the CDR3 DNA reads TGTGCCAGCAGCCCTTCCCTATACGAGCAGTACTTC.

This clone came up once. The chain employs TRBV27 and TRBJ2-5, with D tentatively TRBD2 (6 bases). The CDR3 is 13 amino acids. Germline CDR1 is MNHEY and CDR2 is SMNVEV (reference sequence). V was clipped by 2 bases and J by 3 bases, with 7 bases between them. The CDR3 nucleotides are TGTGCCAGCAGTTTACGCGGGAAAGAGACCCAGTACTTC. Translating gives CASSLRGKETQYF.

This chain links TRBV4-2 with TRBJ2-5, with 7 bases matching TRBD2. Germline-derived CDR1 and CDR2 are LGHNA and YNFKEQ. Trimming at V came to 0 bases and at J to 1 base, leaving 5 bases not matched to a gene. The length of the CDR3 is 16 residues. CDR3 in amino acids: CASSQERLAPQETQYF. CDR3 nucleotides: TGTGCCAGCAGCCAAGAAAGACTAGCTCCCCAAGAGACCCAGTACTTC.

V usage is TRBV18 and J usage is TRBJ1-5, with TRBD1 matching 7 bases. The CDR3 runs to 15 residues. The J segment lost 7 bases and the V segment lost 2 bases, leaving 8 bases of the junction unmatched. Germline assignment: CDR1 KGHSH and CDR2 LQKENI. CDR3: CASSPSGRGVQPQHF. CDR3 DNA: TGTGCCAGCTCACCATCTGGCAGGGGGGTCCAGCCCCAGCATTTT.

With respect to this clone: The DNA is omitted, as the CDR3 cannot be located on it reliably, and the CDR3 follows TCRdb's listing. J is TRBJ2-1 and V is TRBV5-1; the D call of TRBD2 is as the table states it, not checked on the DNA. CDR1 SGHRS and CDR2 YFSETQ come from the germline V gene. The length of the CDR3 is 16 amino acids, counting both ends. CDR3 protein: CASSWVGLGTLTNRFF.

This clone was detected once. The chain links TRBV13 to TRBJ2-7; a possible D gene is TRBD2 (6 bases). The CDR3 extends over 17 amino acids. Trimming shortened V by 4 bases and J by 0 bases, and 19 bases separated the two germline ends. The V gene's germline CDR1 is PRHDT and CDR2 FYEKMQ (reference sequence). CDR3 in DNA: TGTGCCAGCAGCTCCCTACGTGGGGATAGCGGCTCCTACGAGCAGTACTTC. As protein: CASSSLRGDSGSYEQYF.

The V and J genes are TRBV4-3 and TRBJ2-7; TRBD2 matches 9 bases. Trimming took 0 bases from V and 3 from J; bases not matched to a gene: 6. This CDR3 contains 16 residues. Germline values: CDR1 LGHNA, CDR2 YSLEER. CDR3 bases: TGCGCCAGCAGCCAAGACCCCGGGACTAGCAGCTACGAGCAGTACTTC. Translating gives CASSQDPGTSSYEQYF.

This clone was seen more than once but under ten times. The chain joins TRBV20-1 to TRBJ2-1; no clear D gene. V lost 1 base, J lost 9 bases, and 7 bases lay in between. The CDR3 loop spans 11 amino acids. Germline V gives CDR1 DFQATT, CDR2 SNEGSKA (reference sequence). CDR3 residues: CSARGRSEQFF. CDR3 nucleotides: TGCAGTGCTAGAGGACGGAGTGAGCAGTTCTTC.

V and J are TRBV7-9 and TRBJ2-1; TRBD2 might be the D (6 bases). The CDR3 sequence is 18 residues long. Germline V CDR1 and CDR2: SEHNR, FQNEAQ (reference sequence). The germline V and J ends were trimmed by 7 bases and 0 bases, with 22 bases remaining between them. The CDR3 reads CASILSRERRASYNEQFF. The CDR3 DNA is TGTGCCAGCATCCTTTCCAGGGAGAGGAGGGCCTCCTACAATGAGCAGTTCTTC.

The gene calls are TRBV5-6 and TRBJ2-7; the match to TRBD1 covers 11 bases. Trimming removed 6 bases from V and 5 bases from J; junction bases left unmatched: 19. Germline CDR1 reads SGHDT; CDR2 reads YYEEEE. The CDR3 runs 18 residues. CDR3: CASKKSGTGGQTRDEQYF. CDR3 nucleotide sequence: TGTGCCAGCAAGAAATCCGGGACAGGGGGTCAGACTCGGGACGAGCAGTACTTC.

The chain is built from TRBV11-2 and TRBJ2-7; TRBD2 matches 14 bases. The V gene end was trimmed by 5 bases and the J gene end by 4 bases; junction bases not matched to a gene: 13. The CDR3 length is 18 residues. Per the germline V gene, CDR1 is SGHAT and CDR2 is FQNNGV. CDR3 in DNA: TGTGCCAGCAGCCCGGGACTAGCGGGAGTGCGGTGGGGTTACGAGCAGTACTTC. Translated, it gives CASSPGLAGVRWGYEQYF.